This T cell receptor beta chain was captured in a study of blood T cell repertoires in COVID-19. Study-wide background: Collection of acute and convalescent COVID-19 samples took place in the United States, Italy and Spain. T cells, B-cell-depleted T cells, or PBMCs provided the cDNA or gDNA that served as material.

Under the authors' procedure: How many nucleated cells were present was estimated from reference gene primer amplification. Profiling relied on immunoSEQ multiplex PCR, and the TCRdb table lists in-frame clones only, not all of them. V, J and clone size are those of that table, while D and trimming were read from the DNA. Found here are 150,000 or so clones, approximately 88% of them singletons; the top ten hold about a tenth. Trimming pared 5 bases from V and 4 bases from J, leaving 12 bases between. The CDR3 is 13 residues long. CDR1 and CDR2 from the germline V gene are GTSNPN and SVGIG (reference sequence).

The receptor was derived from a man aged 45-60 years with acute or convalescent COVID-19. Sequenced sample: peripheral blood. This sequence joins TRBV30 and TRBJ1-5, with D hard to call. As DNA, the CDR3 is TGTGCCTGGGGTCTAAAAGCGAATCAGCCCCAGCATTTT. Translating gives CAWGLKANQPQHF.